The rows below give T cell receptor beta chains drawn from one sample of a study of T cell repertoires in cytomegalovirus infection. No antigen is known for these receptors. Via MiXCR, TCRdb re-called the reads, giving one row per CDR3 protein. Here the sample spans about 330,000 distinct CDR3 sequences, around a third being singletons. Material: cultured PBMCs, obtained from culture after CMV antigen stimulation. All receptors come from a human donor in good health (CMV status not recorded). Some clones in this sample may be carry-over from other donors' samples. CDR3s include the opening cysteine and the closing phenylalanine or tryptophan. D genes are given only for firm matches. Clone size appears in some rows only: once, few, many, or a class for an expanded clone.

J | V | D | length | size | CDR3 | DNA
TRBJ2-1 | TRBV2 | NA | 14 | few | CASSGGPGGNEQFF | TGTGCCAGCAGTGGGGGGCCCGGGGGCAATGAGCAGTTCTTC
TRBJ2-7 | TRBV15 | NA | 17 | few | CATSRAPLSASSYEQYF | TGTGCCACCAGCAGGGCCCCCTTGAGCGCAAGCTCCTACGAGCAGTACTTC
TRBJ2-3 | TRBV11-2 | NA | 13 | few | CASSVDRADTQYF | TGTGCCAGCAGCGTAGATCGGGCAGATACGCAGTATTTT
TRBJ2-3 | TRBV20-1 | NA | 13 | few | CSARGTSTDTQYF | TGCAGTGCTAGAGGGACTAGCACAGATACGCAGTATTTT
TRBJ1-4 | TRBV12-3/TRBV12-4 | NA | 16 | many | CASSSPGVGGYEKLFF | TGTGCCAGCAGTTCCCCGGGGGTTGGGGGGTATGAAAAACTGTTTTTT
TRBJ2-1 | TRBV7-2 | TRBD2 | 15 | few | CASSPRLAGAPEQFF | TGTGCCAGCAGCCCCCGACTAGCGGGAGCCCCTGAGCAGTTCTTC
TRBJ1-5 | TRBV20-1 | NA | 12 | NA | CTVGGGDQPQHF | TGCACTGTGGGGGGGGGTGACCAGCCCCAGCATTTT
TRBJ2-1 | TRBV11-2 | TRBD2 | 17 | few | CASSLLAGNHRENEQFF | TGTGCCAGCAGCTTACTAGCGGGGAATCACCGGGAAAATGAGCAGTTCTTC
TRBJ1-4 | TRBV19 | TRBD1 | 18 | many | CASSKRYRGGTTNEKLFF | TGTGCCAGTAGTAAGCGGTACAGGGGAGGGACAACTAATGAAAAACTGTTTTTT
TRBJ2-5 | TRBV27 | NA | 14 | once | CASRGRGLQETQYF | TGTGCCAGCAGAGGGAGGGGGCTTCAAGAGACCCAGTACTTC
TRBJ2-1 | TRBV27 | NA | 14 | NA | CASSSGQTYNEQFF | TGTGCCAGCAGTTCGGGGCAGACTTACAATGAGCAGTTCTTC
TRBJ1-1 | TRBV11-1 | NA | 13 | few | CASSLTRDTEAFF | TGTGCCAGCAGCCTTACGAGGGACACTGAAGCTTTCTTT
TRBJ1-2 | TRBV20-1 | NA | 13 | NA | CSASATRNYGYTF | TGCAGTGCTAGTGCTACAAGAAACTATGGCTACACCTTC
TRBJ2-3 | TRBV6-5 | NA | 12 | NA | CASSSVTDTQYF | TGTGCCAGCAGTTCGGTCACAGATACGCAGTATTTT
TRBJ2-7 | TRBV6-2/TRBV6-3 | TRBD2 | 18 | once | CASTDLSGLAGGLGEQYF | TGTGCCAGCACCGACTTATCGGGACTAGCGGGAGGGCTCGGCGAGCAGTACTTC
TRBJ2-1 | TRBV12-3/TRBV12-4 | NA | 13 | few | CASSSVGVGEQFF | TGTGCCAGCAGTTCCGTCGGGGTTGGTGAGCAGTTCTTC
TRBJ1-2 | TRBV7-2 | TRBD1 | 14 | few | CASSLAGTGLGYTF | TGTGCCAGCAGCTTAGCGGGGACAGGGCTTGGCTACACCTTC
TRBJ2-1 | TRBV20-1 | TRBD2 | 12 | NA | CSARRAGDEQFF | TGCAGTGCTAGGCGAGCGGGAGATGAGCAGTTCTTC
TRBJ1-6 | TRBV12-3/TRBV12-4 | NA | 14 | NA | CASSPQDSNSPLHF | TGTGCCAGCAGCCCTCAGGACAGTAATTCACCCCTCCACTTT
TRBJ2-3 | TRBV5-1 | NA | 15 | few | CASSSAARTPDTQYF | TGCGCCAGCAGCTCTGCCGCCAGGACCCCAGATACGCAGTATTTT
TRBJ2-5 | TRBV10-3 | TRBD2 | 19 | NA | CAISGPGEQYRGDQETQYF | TGTGCCATCAGTGGTCCGGGAGAGCAATACCGGGGGGACCAAGAGACCCAGTACTTC
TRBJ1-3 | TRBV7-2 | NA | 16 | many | CASSPIHAYSGNTIYF | TGTGCCAGCAGCCCAATCCATGCCTACTCTGGAAACACCATATATTTT
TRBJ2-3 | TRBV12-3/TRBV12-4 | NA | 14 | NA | CASSQSDSTDTQYF | TGTGCCAGCAGCCAAAGCGATAGCACAGATACGCAGTATTTT
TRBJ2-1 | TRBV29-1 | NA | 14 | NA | CSVVNRVSYNEQFF | TGCAGCGTCGTTAACAGGGTTTCCTACAATGAGCAGTTCTTC
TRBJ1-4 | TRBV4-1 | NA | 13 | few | CASSLLKGEKLFF | TGCGCCAGCAGCCTCCTCAAAGGGGAAAAACTGTTTTTT
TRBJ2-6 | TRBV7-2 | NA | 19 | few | CASSLPRPGPGFGANVLTF | TGTGCCAGCAGCTTACCGCGCCCCGGGCCAGGGTTCGGGGCCAACGTCCTGACTTTC
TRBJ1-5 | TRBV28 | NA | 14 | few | CASSWGVGNQPQHF | TGTGCCAGCAGTTGGGGGGTGGGCAATCAGCCCCAGCATTTT
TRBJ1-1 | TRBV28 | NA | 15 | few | CASSPPGTGHTEAFF | TGTGCCAGCAGCCCCCCCGGGACGGGGCACACTGAAGCTTTCTTT
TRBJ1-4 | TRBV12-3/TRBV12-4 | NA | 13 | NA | CASSFFQGEKLFF | TGTGCCAGCAGTTTTTTTCAAGGCGAAAAACTGTTTTTT
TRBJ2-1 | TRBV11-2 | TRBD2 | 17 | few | CASSFPRTSGRGNEQFF | TGTGCCAGCAGCTTCCCTAGAACTAGCGGGAGGGGGAATGAGCAGTTCTTC
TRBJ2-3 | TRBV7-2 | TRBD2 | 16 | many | CASSEASGSCTDTQYF | TGTGCCAGCAGCGAGGCTAGCGGGAGTTGTACAGATACGCAGTATTTT